This T cell receptor beta chain is from a study of siplizumab effects on memory and regulatory T cells. Trimming shortened V by 6 bases and J by 2 bases, and 11 bases separated the two germline ends. Germline V gene lookup returns CDR1 SQVTM and CDR2 ANQGSEA. The CDR3 consists of 13 residues. Here immunoSEQ multiplex PCR was the method, and the copy in TCRdb shows in-frame clones only, minus some. The table shows over 100,000 clones, with about 94% occurring only once. Findings of the study overall: Among sequences traceable to unstimulated CD4+ memory cells, alloreactive ones were significantly reduced by siplizumab. Naive T cells seemed more diverse than memory cells and seemed major alloresponse contributors. Researchers did not confirm the suppressive function of proliferating Tregs from siplizumab cultures.

In the case of this clone: The antigen is not known.

This receptor was obtained from a human donor in good health. Sequenced: non-Treg CD4+ T cells sorted from blood. The chain employs TRBV29-1 and TRBJ2-1; D may be TRBD1 (6 bases). This CDR3 reads CSVVDSPYNEQFF. DNA for the CDR3: TGCAGCGTCGTGGACAGTCCCTACAATGAGCAGTTCTTC.